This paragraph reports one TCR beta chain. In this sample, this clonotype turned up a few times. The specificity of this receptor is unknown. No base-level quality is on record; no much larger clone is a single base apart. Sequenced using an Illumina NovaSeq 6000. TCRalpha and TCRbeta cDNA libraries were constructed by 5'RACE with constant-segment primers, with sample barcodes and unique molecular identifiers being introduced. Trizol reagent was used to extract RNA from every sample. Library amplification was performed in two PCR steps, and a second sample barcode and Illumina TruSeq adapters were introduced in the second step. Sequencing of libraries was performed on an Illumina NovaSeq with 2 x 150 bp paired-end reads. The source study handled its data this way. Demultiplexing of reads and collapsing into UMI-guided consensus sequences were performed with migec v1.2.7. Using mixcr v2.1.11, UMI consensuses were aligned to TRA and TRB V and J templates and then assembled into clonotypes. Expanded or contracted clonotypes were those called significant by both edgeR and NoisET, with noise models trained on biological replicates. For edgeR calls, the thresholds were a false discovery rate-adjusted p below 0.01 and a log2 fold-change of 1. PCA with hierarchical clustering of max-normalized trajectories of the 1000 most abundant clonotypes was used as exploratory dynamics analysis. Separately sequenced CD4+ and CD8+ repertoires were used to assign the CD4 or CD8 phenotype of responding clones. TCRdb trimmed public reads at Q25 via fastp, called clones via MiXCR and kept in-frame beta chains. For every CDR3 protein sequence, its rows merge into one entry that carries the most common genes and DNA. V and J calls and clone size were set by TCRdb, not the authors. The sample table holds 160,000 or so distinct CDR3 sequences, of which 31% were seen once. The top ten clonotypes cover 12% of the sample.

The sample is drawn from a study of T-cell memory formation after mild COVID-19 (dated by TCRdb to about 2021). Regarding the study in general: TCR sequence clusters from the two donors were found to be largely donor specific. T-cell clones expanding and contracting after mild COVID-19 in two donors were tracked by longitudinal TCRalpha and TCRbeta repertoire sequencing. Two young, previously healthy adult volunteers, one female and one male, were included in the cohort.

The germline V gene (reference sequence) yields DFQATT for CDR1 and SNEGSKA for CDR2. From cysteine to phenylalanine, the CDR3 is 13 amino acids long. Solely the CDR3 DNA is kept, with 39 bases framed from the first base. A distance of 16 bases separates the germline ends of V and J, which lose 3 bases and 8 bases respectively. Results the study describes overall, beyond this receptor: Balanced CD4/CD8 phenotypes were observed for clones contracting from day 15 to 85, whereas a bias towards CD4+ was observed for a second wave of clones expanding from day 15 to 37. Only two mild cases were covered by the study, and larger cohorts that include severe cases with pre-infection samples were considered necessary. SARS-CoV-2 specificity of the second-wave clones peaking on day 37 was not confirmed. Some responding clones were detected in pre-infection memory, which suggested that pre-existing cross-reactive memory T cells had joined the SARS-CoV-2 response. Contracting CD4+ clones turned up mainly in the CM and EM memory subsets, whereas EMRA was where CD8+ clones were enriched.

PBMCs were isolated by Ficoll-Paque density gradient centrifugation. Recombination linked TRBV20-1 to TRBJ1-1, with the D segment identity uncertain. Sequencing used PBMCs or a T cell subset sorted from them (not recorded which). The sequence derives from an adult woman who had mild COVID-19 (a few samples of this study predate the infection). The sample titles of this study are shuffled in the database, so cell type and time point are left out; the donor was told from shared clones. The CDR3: CSARGGVKGEAFF. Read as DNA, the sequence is TGCAGTGCTAGGGGTGGAGTGAAGGGCGAAGCTTTCTTT.